This TCR beta chain was identified in a study of shared clonotypes between healthy human individuals. Sequencing was performed with immunoSEQ multiplex PCR; in TCRdb, only in-frame clones are kept and a portion is missing. The sample lists hundreds of thousands of clones, about 96% seen once, with 0.2% to 0.25% in the top ten. The naive CD8 fraction comprised CD45RO-negative cells positively selected for CCR7 and excluded terminally differentiated effector memory CD45RA+ cells. Germline lookup yields CDR1 WSHSY and CDR2 SAAADI. V shed 9 bases and J shed 3 bases, with 7 bases lying between them. The CDR3 sequence is 11 residues long.

The source is a man under 40 in good health. V and J are TRBV10-2 and TRBJ2-3; D call uncertain. Source material: naive CD8+ T cells sorted from blood. The CDR3 region has the DNA TGCGCCAGTCTGACAACAGATACGCAGTATTTT. This encodes CASLTTDTQYF.